The clone carrying this TCR beta chain has a single count. This specimen belongs to a study of CD8 T cells in Susac syndrome. Negative isolation yielded CD4+ and CD8+ T cells, and FACS enriched TEMRA cells. It was with random hexamers that about 0.45 to 1 ug RNA was reverse transcribed. Amplification of TCR beta CDR3 spanned 54 Vbeta and 13 Jbeta via immunoSEQ multiplex PCR. TCRdb analysed the immunoSEQ multiplex PCR reads with MiXCR anew, one entry per CDR3 protein. The sample shows around 300,000 distinct CDR3 sequences, 75% to 90% of them seen only once. Input material: CD8+ T cells from PBMCs. This receptor was taken from a human donor with multiple sclerosis.

CDR3 region: CASSSTGGSSTDTQYF. The DNA of the CDR3 is TGTGCCAGCAGCTCCACGGGGGGGTCGAGCACAGATACGCAGTATTTT. This sequence joins TRBV7-3 and TRBJ2-3; TRBD2 agrees at 8 bases. The CDR3 is made up of 16 amino acids. The junction had 6 bases not matched to a gene; V was cut back by 4 bases and J by 0 bases. Germline assignment: CDR1 SGHTA and CDR2 FQGTGA.